This T cell receptor (beta chain) was found in a study of T cells in localized non-small cell lung cancer. Findings and caveats of the study: The highest T cell clonality was in uninvolved adjacent lung, above tumor. Adjacent lung exhibited a median of about 56 among the 100 most abundant tumor clones. Sequencing was limited to one tumor region, leaving the possibility of heterogeneity open.

About this clone: Its antigen remains unknown.

V was cut by 4 bases and J by 1 base, with 13 bases left in between. CDR1 is SNHLY and CDR2 is FYNNEI in the germline V gene. The CDR3 spans 15 residues. Data came from immunoSEQ multiplex PCR; TCRdb stores just in-frame clones and leaves some out. The table has around 100,000 clones, roughly 87% seen once. This sequence joins TRBV2 and TRBJ1-1; D is perhaps TRBD1 (5 bases). Specimen: peripheral blood, collected before any cancer treatment. The receptor was isolated from a man aged 35-69 years with stage I squamous cell lung carcinoma. The CDR3, as DNA: TGTGCCAGCAGTGGGTCTAGACAGAAGAACACTGAAGCTTTCTTT. Translating gives CASSGSRQKNTEAFF.